This passage covers 22 T cell receptor beta chains from one sample sequenced in a study of control samples from healthy donors and cancer patients. Profiled with immunoSEQ multiplex PCR; TCRdb holds only in-frame clones, not every one. The profile shows over 100,000 clones, about 88% of them singletons. Sequencing was carried out using blood. These receptors were collected from a man aged 50-60 years in good health.

A word on this clone: The germline gene is not matched at one end of the junction; a read error may be the cause. This chain links TRBV7-8 with TRBJ2-1, with TRBD2 matching 8 bases. The CDR3 has 11 amino acids. The V gene's germline CDR1 is SGHVS and CDR2 FQNEAQ. The CDR3 coding sequence is TGTGCCAGCAGCGTAGCGGGGGAGCAGTTCTTC. Its protein product is CASSVAGEQFF.

This chain connects TRBV3-1 (or the pseudogene TRBV3-2) to TRBJ2-7; no firm D call. From germline, CDR1 is LGHDT and CDR2 YNNKEL (reference sequence). Trimming stripped 4 bases from V and 1 base from J, with 17 bases between. This CDR3 has 16 residues. The CDR3 bases are TGTGCCAGCAGCCCTATTCCCGGCGAAGGTTCCTACGAGCAGTACTTC. It codes for CASSPIPGEGSYEQYF.

This chain links TRBV9 with TRBJ2-1, with D possibly TRBD2 on 5 matching bases. Germline loops: CDR1 SGDLS, CDR2 YYNGEE. Trimming stripped 4 bases from V and 3 bases from J, with 8 bases between. The CDR3 has 13 amino acids. The CDR3 nucleotides read TGTGCCAGCAGCCCTCGGGGCTACAATGAGCAGTTCTTC. This encodes CASSPRGYNEQFF.

The chain joins TRBV3-1 (or the pseudogene TRBV3-2) to TRBJ2-7, with D maybe TRBD2 (5 bases). The CDR3 runs to 16 residues. The V and J ends lost 0 bases and 3 bases respectively, with 15 bases between them. Germline V lookup: CDR1 LGHDT, CDR2 YNNKEL (reference sequence). CDR3 in amino acids: CASSQDYRGGRYEQYF. The CDR3 DNA follows: TGTGCCAGCAGCCAAGATTACCGGGGTGGTCGCTACGAGCAGTACTTC.

This chain joins TRBV24-1 and TRBJ1-1; 7 positions agree with TRBD1. After removal of 3 bases from V and 3 bases from J, the junction contained 9 bases not matched to a gene. The length of the CDR3 is 16 residues. Germline CDR1 is KGHDR and CDR2 is SFDVKD. DNA of the CDR3: TGTGCCACCAGTGATACGCCACAGGGGACTCACACTGAAGCTTTCTTT. Encoded protein: CATSDTPQGTHTEAFF.

This chain connects TRBV28 to TRBJ2-2; no definite D call. The germline V gene has CDR1 MDHEN and CDR2 SYDVKM. This CDR3 region has 15 residues. V was pared by 2 bases and J by 0 bases, with 7 bases between. This CDR3 reads CASSLSRPNTGELFF. In DNA, the CDR3 is TGTGCCAGCAGTTTAAGCCGGCCGAACACCGGGGAGCTGTTTTTT.

The chain links TRBV10-3 to TRBJ2-1; D uncertain. V was clipped by 0 bases and J by 8 bases, with 11 bases between them. Germline values: CDR1 ENHRY, CDR2 SYGVKD. The CDR3 runs to 14 residues. The CDR3 coding sequence is TGTGCCATCAGTGAGTCGAAGGCTTCCGATGAGCAGTTCTTC. Its translation: CAISESKASDEQFF.

This clone was observed a single time. The rearrangement uses TRBV27 and TRBJ2-7; tentative D call: TRBD1 (6 bases). Trimming stripped 0 bases from V and 3 bases from J, with 9 bases between. The germline V gene has CDR1 MNHEY and CDR2 SMNVEV (reference sequence). The CDR3 consists of 14 residues. CDR3 nucleotide sequence: TGTGCCAGCAGTTTATCAACAGGGAACTACGAGCAGTACTTC. Its protein is CASSLSTGNYEQYF.

V is TRBV6-6 and J is TRBJ1-1; 7 bases line up with TRBD1. In germline, CDR1 is MNHNY, CDR2 SVGAGI (reference sequence). V was pared by 5 bases and J by 4 bases, with 7 bases of the junction left unmatched. The CDR3 consists of 14 residues. CDR3 DNA sequence: TGTGCCAGCAGTATGCGACAGGGTGGCACTGAAGCTTTCTTT. This encodes CASSMRQGGTEAFF.

The genes are TRBV10-2 and TRBJ1-5; 12 nucleotides line up with TRBD1. CDR1 is WSHSY, CDR2 SAAADI, per germline. Losses at the gene ends were 6 bases for V and 11 bases for J; bases not matched to a gene: 17. This CDR3 contains 17 residues. CDR3: CASSGTGGGRGRTAQHF. The CDR3 nucleotides read TGCGCCAGCAGCGGGACAGGGGGCGGACGGGGCAGAACGGCCCAGCATTTT.

This chain joins TRBV11-2 and TRBJ1-1, with D possibly matching TRBD1 (5 bases). The CDR3 sequence is 13 residues long. V was clipped by 5 bases and J by 11 bases, with 18 bases between them. Germline-derived CDR1 and CDR2 are SGHAT and FQNNGV. The CDR3 loop reads CASSPRDFRRAFF. CDR3 sequence (DNA): TGTGCCAGCAGCCCGCGGGACTTCAGGAGGGCTTTCTTT.

The genes are TRBV15 and TRBJ2-7; D possibly matches TRBD1 or TRBD2 (5 bases each). V dropped 0 bases and J dropped 6 bases, with 12 bases sitting between them. The CDR3 extends over 14 amino acids. Germline V gives CDR1 LNHNV, CDR2 YYDKDF (reference sequence). CDR3 coding DNA: TGTGCCACCAGCAGAGATCTGGGGGTTGCCGAGCAGTACTTC. Translation: CATSRDLGVAEQYF.

The rearrangement uses TRBV5-1 and TRBJ2-7; D is unclear. The CDR3 covers 12 residues. Trimming removed 4 bases at V and 3 bases at J, with 8 bases between. Germline CDR1 and CDR2: SGHRS and YFSETQ. The CDR3: CASSLTRYEQYF. In nucleotides, the CDR3 is TGCGCCAGCAGCCTCACGCGCTACGAGCAGTACTTC.

J is TRBJ1-2 and V is TRBV18; D is uncertain. This CDR3 spans 14 amino acids. V lost 3 bases to trimming and J lost 4 bases, with 12 bases between them. The germline gives CDR1 KGHSH, CDR2 LQKENI. The CDR3 DNA reads as TGTGCCAGCTCACCGGTCGAAGGGAGCTATGGCTACACCTTC. Translated: CASSPVEGSYGYTF.

For this clone: One end of the junction varies from germline; a read error may be responsible. The same CDR3 also results from other DNA sequences found in this sample. The J gene is TRBJ2-7, the V gene TRBV3-1 (or the pseudogene TRBV3-2); 14 positions match TRBD2. This CDR3 is 15 amino acids long. CDR1 and CDR2 (germline): LGHDT, YNNKEL (reference sequence). CDR3 sequence reads: CASSRLAGGQYEQYF. DNA for the CDR3: TGTGCCAGTAGCCGACTAGCGGGGGGGCAGTACGAGCAGTACTTC.

The chain uses TRBV19 and TRBJ1-2; no reliable D call. The CDR3 totals 16 residues. CDR1 is LNHDA, CDR2 SQIVND, per germline (reference sequence). The V gene lost 1 base and the J gene lost 4 bases, with 16 bases spanning the gap. The CDR3 sequence is CASSIGHQRPGYGYTF. In DNA, the CDR3 is TGTGCCAGTAGTATAGGCCATCAGAGACCGGGCTATGGCTACACCTTC.

The rearrangement joins TRBV7-3 to TRBJ1-4, with 9 bases matching TRBD1. From germline, CDR1 is SGHTA and CDR2 FQGTGA. V lost 3 bases and J lost 7; bases outside the gene matches: 9. This CDR3 contains 16 residues. For the CDR3, the DNA is TGTGCCAGCAGCTTTGGGCCCGACAGGGGGGGTGAAAAACTGTTTTTT. Its protein product is CASSFGPDRGGEKLFF.

The V and J genes are TRBV4-2 and TRBJ2-2, with 8 bases aligning to TRBD1. CDR1 and CDR2 (germline): LGHNA, YNFKEQ. V lost 4 bases, J lost 4 bases, and 5 bases stayed unmatched. The CDR3 extends over 15 amino acids. CDR3 region: CASSRTQGVTGELFF. CDR3 bases: TGTGCCAGCAGCCGTACACAGGGGGTCACCGGGGAGCTGTTTTTT.

This sequence joins TRBV9 and TRBJ1-5; no definite D call. CDR1 is SGDLS and CDR2 is YYNGEE in the germline V gene. Trimming took 4 bases from V and 9 from J, leaving 14 bases between them. This CDR3 is built from 13 residues. The CDR3 protein is CASSPDELGPQHF. The CDR3 region has the DNA TGTGCCAGCAGCCCGGACGAGCTAGGGCCCCAGCATTTT.

V and J are TRBV7-2 and TRBJ2-5, with D perhaps matching TRBD2 (6 bases). The CDR3 is 15 residues long. CDR1 and CDR2 (germline): SGHTA, FQGNSA. Trimming stripped 3 bases from V and 5 bases from J, with 16 bases between. The CDR3 DNA is TGTGCCAGCAGCTTGGTTCAGGCGGGAAGGGAGACCCAGTACTTC. Protein: CASSLVQAGRETQYF. Full variable domain (missing parts from reference TRBV7-2 and TRBJ2-5): GAGVSQSPSNKVTEKGKDVELRCDPISGHTALYWYRQSLGQGLEFLIYFQGNSAPDKSGLPSDRFSAERTGGSVSTLTIQRTQQEDSAVYLCASSLVQAGRETQYFGPGTRLLVL.

The chain carries TRBV5-1 and TRBJ2-1, with 15 bases identical to TRBD2. V was clipped by 1 base and J by 2 bases; unmatched bases: 4. CDR3 length equals 18 residues. Germline V gene lookup returns CDR1 SGHRS and CDR2 YFSETQ. CDR3 in amino acids: CASSLRTSGGAPYNEQFF. The CDR3 region has the DNA TGCGCCAGCAGCTTGAGGACTAGCGGGGGGGCCCCCTACAATGAGCAGTTCTTC.

This clone was recorded a few times. The chain carries TRBV24-1 and TRBJ2-3, with a possible D match to TRBD1 (6 bases). Trimming left V 6 bases short and J 0 bases short, with 15 bases between. The CDR3 length is 16 residues. CDR1 and CDR2 (germline): KGHDR, SFDVKD. CDR3 sequence: CATSNRDMSSTDTQYF. CDR3 DNA: TGTGCCACCAGTAACCGGGACATGTCTAGCACAGATACGCAGTATTTT.